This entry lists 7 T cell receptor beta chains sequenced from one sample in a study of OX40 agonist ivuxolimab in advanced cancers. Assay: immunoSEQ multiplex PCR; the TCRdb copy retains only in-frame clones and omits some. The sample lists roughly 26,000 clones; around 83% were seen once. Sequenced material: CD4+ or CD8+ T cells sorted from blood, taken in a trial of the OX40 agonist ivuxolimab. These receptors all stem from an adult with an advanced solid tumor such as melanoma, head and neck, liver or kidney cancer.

CDR3 residues: CASSLDGNTGELFF. In nucleotides, the CDR3 is TGTGCCAGCAGCTTGGACGGAAACACCGGGGAGCTGTTTTTT. The V gene is TRBV11-2, the J gene TRBJ2-2; D gene unclear. V was cut by 3 bases and J by 2 bases, with 7 bases left in between. The germline V gene encodes CDR1 SGHAT and CDR2 FQNNGV. CDR3 length: 14 residues.

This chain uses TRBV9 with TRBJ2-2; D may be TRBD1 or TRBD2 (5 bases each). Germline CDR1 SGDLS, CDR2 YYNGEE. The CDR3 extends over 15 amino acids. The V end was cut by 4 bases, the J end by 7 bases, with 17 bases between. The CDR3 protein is CASSPGPPEGGELFF. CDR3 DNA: TGTGCCAGCAGCCCGGGGCCTCCTGAAGGCGGGGAGCTGTTTTTT.

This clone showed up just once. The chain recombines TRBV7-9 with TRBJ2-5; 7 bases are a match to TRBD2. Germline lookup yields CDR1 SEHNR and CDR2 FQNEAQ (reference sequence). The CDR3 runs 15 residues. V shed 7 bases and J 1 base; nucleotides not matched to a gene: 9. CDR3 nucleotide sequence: TGTGCCAGCACCCCGCAGGGAGGGTTCCAAGAGACCCAGTACTTC. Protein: CASTPQGGFQETQYF.

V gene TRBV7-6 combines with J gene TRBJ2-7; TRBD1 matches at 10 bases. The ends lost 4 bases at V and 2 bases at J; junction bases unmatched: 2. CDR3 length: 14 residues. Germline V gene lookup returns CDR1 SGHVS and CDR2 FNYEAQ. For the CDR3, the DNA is TGTGCCAGCAGCTCGGGACAGGGGACCTACGAGCAGTACTTC. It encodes CASSSGQGTYEQYF.

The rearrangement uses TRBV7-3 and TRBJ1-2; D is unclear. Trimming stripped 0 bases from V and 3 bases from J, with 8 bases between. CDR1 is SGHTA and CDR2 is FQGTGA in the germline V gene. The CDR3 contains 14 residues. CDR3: CASSLTRTDYGYTF. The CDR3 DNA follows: TGTGCCAGCAGCTTAACACGGACGGACTATGGCTACACCTTC. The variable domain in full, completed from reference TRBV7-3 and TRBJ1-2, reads GAGVSQTPSNKVTEKGKYVELRCDPISGHTALYWYRQSLGQGPEFLIYFQGTGAADDSGLPNDRFFAVRPEGSVSTLKIQRTERGDSAVYLCASSLTRTDYGYTFGSGTRLTVV.

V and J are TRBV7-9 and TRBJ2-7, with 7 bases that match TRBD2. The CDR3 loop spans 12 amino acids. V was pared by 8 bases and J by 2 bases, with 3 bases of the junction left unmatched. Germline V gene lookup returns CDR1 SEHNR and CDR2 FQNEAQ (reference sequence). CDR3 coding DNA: TGTGCCAGCGCGGCGGGGGCCTACGAGCAGTACTTC. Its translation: CASAAGAYEQYF.

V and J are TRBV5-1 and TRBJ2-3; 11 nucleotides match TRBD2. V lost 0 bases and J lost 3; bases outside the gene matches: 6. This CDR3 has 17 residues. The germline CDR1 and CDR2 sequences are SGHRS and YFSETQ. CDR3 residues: CASSLDPTSGVTDTQYF. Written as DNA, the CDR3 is TGCGCCAGCAGCTTGGACCCGACTAGCGGGGTTACAGATACGCAGTATTTT.